This T cell receptor (beta chain) was recovered during a study of blood T cells in healthy people across ages. CDR3 size: 13 residues. In germline, CDR1 is SGHDN, CDR2 FVKESK. With V trimmed by 4 bases and J by 9 bases, 5 bases remained unmatched. Then a second PCR, running roughly 7 to 11 cycles, was carried out with a sample-barcoded 5' primer and a J-beta primer mix. Researchers report that each sample yielded at least 3 million CDR3-containing paired-end reads. TCRdb used MiXCR to reprocess the 5' RACE reads, holding one entry per CDR3 protein. This sample has roughly 1,500,000 distinct CDR3 sequences, with around 39% found just once. Only a few counts were recorded for this clonotype.

The J gene is TRBJ2-3, the V gene TRBV14, with TRBD1 identical over 9 bases. The receptor was isolated from a woman between 18 and 29 years old in good health. Sequenced: blood. CDR3: CASSPDRGRTQYF. Written as DNA, the CDR3 is TGTGCCAGCAGCCCGGACAGGGGCAGAACGCAGTATTTT.